This TCR beta chain was found in a study of control samples from healthy donors and cancer patients. The data were produced by immunoSEQ multiplex PCR, yet TCRdb's version contains in-frame clones alone and is incomplete. Its listing shows about 190,000 clones. Germline loops: CDR1 KGHDR, CDR2 SFDVKD. V lost 2 bases to trimming and J lost 0 bases, with 3 bases between them. The CDR3 is made up of 13 amino acids. As for this clone: At the DNA level, this CDR3 is encoded by other sequences in the same sample as well.

Source material: blood. The rearrangement uses TRBV24-1 and TRBJ1-1; the D is unclear. The source is a woman in her thirties in good health. The CDR3 loop reads CATSDYMNTEAFF. The CDR3 DNA follows: TGTGCCACCAGTGATTACATGAACACTGAAGCTTTCTTT.